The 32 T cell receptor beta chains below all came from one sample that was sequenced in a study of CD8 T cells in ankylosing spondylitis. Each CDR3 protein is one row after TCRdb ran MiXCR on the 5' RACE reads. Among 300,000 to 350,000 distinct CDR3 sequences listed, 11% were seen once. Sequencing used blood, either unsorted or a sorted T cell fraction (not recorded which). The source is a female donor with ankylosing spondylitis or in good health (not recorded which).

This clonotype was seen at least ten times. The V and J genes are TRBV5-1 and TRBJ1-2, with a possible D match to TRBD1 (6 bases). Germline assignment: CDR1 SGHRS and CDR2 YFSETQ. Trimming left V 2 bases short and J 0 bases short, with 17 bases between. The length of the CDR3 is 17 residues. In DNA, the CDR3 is TGCGCCAGCAGCTTCCGACAGGCCTCACGAACTAACTATGGCTACACCTTC. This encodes CASSFRQASRTNYGYTF.

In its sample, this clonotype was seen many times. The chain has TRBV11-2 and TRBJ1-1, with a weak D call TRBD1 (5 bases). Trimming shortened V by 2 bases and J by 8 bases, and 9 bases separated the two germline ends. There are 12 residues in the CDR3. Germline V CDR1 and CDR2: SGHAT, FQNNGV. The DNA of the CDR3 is TGTGCCAGCAGCTTACAGGGTATCGAAGCTTTCTTT. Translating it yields CASSLQGIEAFF.

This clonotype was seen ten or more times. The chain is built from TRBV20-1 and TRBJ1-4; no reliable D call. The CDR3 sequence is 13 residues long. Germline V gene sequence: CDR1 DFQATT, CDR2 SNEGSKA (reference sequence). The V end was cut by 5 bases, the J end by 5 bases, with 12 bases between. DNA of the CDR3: TGCAGTGCTTGGGCCGCTGGAAATGAAAAACTGTTTTTT. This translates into CSAWAAGNEKLFF.

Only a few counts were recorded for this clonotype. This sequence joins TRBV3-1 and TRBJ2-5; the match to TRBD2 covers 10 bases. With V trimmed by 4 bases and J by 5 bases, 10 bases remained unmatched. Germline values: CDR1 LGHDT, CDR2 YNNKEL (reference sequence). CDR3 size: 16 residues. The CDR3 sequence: CASSPKAGGLLETQYF. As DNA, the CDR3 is TGTGCCAGCAGCCCGAAAGCGGGAGGGCTTCTGGAGACCCAGTACTTC.

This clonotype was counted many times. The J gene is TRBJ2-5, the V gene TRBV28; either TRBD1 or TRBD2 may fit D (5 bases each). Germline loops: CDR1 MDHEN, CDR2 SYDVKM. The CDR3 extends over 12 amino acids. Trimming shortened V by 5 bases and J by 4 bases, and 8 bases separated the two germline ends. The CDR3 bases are TGTGCCAGCAGTGGGGGTTTAGAGACCCAGTACTTC. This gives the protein CASSGGLETQYF.

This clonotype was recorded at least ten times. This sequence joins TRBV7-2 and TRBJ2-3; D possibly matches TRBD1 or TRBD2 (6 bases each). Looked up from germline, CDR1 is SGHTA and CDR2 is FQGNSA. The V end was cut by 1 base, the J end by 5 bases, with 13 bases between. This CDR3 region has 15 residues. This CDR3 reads CASSLVAKGGDTQYF. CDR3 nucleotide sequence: TGTGCCAGCAGCTTAGTCGCAAAGGGGGGAGATACGCAGTATTTT.

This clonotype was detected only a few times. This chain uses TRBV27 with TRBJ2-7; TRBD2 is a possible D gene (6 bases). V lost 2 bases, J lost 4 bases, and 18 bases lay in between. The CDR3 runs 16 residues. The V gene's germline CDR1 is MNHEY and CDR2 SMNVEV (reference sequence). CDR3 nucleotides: TGTGCCAGCAGTTTAAGGCGGGAAGTTCGGGATTACGAGCAGTACTTC. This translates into CASSLRREVRDYEQYF.

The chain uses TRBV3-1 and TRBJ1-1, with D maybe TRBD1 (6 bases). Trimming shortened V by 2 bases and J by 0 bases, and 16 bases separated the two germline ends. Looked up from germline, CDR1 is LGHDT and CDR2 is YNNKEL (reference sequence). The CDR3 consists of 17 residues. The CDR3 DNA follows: TGTGCCAGCAGCCAACGTCAGCAGGGGCTCATGAACACTGAAGCTTTCTTT. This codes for CASSQRQQGLMNTEAFF.

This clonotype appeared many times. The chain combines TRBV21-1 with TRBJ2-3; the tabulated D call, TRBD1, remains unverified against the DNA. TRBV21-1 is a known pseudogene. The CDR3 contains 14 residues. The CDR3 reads CASREGPSTDTQYF. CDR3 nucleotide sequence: TGTGCCAGCAGAGAGGGGCCTAGCACAGATACGCAGTATTTT.

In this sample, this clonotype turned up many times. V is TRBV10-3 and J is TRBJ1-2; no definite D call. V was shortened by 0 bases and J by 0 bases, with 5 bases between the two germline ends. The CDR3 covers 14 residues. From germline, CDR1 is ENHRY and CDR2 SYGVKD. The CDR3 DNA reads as TGTGCCATCAGTGAGTCGGGTCCTAACTATGGCTACACCTTC. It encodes CAISESGPNYGYTF.

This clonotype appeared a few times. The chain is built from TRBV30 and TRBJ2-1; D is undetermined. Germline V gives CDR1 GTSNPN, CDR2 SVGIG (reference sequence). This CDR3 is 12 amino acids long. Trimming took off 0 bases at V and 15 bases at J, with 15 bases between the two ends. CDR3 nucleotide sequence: TGTGCCTGGAGTGTGGGTCACTTACTCTCGTTCTTC. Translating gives CAWSVGHLLSFF.

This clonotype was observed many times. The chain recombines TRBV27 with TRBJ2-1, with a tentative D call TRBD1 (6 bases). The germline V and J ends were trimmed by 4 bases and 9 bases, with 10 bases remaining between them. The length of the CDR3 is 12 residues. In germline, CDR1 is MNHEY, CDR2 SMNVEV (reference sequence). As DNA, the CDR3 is TGTGCCAGCAGTTATACAGGGACTGAGCAGTTCTTC. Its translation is CASSYTGTEQFF.

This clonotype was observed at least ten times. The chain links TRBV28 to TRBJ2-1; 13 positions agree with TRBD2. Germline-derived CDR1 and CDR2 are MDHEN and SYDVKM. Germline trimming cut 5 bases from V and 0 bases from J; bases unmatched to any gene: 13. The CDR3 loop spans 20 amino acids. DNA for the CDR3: TGTGCCAGCAGTCGACGGACTAGCGGGGGTAAAATGAGCTCCTACAATGAGCAGTTCTTC. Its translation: CASSRRTSGGKMSSYNEQFF.

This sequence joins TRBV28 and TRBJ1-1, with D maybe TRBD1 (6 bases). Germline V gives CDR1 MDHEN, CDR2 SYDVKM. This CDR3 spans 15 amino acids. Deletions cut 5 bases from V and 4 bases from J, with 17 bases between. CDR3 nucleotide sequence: TGTGCCAGCAGTACTACTTGGGGGGCTAGCACTGAAGCTTTCTTT. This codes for CASSTTWGASTEAFF.

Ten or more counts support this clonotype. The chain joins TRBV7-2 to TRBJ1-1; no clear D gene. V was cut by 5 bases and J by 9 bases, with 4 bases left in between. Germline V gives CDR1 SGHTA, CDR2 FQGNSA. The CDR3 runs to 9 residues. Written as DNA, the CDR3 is TGTGCCAGCAGCCAACAAGCTTTCTTT. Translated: CASSQQAFF.

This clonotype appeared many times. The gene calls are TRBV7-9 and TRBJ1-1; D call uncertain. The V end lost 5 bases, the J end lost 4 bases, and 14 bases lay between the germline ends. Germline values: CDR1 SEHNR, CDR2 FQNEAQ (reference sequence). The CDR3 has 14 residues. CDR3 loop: CASSPRRSGTEAFF. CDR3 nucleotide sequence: TGTGCCAGCAGCCCCCGCAGGTCCGGCACTGAAGCTTTCTTT.

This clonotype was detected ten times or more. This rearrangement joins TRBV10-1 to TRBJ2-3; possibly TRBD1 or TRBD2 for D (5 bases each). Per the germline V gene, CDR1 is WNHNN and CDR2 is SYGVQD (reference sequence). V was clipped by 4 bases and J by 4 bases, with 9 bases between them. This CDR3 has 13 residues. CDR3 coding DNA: TGCGCCAGCAGTGCCCAGGGAGCAGATACGCAGTATTTT. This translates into CASSAQGADTQYF.

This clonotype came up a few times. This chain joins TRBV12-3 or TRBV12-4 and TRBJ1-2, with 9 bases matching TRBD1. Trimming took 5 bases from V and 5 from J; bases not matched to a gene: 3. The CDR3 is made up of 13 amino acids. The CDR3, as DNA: TGTGCCAGCAGTACGGGACAGGGTTATGGCTACACCTTC. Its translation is CASSTGQGYGYTF.

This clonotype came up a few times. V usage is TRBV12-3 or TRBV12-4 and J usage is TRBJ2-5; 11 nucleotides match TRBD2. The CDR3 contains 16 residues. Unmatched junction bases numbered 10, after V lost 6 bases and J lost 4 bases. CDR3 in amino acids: CASSPSSGRVPETQYF. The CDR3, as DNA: TGTGCCAGCAGCCCGAGTAGCGGGAGGGTCCCAGAGACCCAGTACTTC.

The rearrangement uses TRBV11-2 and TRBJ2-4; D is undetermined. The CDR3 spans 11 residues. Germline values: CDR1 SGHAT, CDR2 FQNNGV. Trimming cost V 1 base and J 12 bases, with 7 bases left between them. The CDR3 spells CASSLAQRQYF. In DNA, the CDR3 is TGTGCCAGCAGCTTAGCTCAGCGTCAGTACTTC.

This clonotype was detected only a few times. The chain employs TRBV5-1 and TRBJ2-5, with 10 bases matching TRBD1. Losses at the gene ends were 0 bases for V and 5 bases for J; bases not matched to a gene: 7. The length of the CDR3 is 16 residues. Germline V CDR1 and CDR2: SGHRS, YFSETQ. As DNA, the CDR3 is TGCGCCAGCAGCTTGGTCGGGACAGGGGTCAGTGAGACCCAGTACTTC. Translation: CASSLVGTGVSETQYF.

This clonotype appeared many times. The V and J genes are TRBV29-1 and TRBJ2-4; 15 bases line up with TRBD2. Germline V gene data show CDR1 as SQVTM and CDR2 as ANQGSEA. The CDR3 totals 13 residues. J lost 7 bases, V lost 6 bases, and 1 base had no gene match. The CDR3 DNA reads TGCAGCGTAGGGACTAGCGGGAGGAACATTCAGTACTTC. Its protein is CSVGTSGRNIQYF.

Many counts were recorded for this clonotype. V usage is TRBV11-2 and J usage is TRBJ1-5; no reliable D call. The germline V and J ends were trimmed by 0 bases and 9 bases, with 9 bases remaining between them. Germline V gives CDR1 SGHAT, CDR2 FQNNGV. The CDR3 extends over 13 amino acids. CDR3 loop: CASSLEPHGPQHF. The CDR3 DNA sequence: TGTGCCAGCAGCTTAGAACCGCACGGGCCCCAGCATTTT.

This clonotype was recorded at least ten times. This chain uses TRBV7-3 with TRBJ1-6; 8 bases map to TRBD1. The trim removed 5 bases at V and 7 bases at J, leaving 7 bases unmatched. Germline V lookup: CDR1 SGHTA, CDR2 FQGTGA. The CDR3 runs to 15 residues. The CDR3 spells CASSRGQGRNSPLHF. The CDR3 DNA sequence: TGTGCCAGCAGCCGCGGACAGGGAAGAAATTCACCCCTCCACTTT. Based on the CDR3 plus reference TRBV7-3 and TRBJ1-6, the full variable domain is GAGVSQTPSNKVTEKGKYVELRCDPISGHTALYWYRQSLGQGPEFLIYFQGTGAADDSGLPNDRFFAVRPEGSVSTLKIQRTERGDSAVYLCASSRGQGRNSPLHFGNGTRLTVT.

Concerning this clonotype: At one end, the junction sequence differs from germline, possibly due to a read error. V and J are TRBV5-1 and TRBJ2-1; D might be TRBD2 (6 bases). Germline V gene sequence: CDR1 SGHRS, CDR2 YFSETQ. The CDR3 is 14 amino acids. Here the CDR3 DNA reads TGCGCCAGCAGCTCGGGGGAGACCGTCCATGAGCAGTCCTTC. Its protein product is CASSSGETVHEQSF. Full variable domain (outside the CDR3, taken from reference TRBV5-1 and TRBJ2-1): KAGVTQTPRYLIKTRGQQVTLSCSPISGHRSVSWYQQTPGQGLQFLFEYFSETQRNKGNFPGRFSGRQFSNSRSEMNVSTLELGDSALYLCASSSGETVHEQSFGPGTRLTVL.

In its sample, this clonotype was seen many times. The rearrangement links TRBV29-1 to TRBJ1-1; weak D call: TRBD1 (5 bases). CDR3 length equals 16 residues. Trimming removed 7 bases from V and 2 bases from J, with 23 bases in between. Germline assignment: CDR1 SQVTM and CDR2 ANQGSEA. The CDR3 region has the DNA TGCAGCGCCCTGTGGGAGCCGAGGGGACTCAACACTGAAGCTTTCTTT. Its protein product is CSALWEPRGLNTEAFF.

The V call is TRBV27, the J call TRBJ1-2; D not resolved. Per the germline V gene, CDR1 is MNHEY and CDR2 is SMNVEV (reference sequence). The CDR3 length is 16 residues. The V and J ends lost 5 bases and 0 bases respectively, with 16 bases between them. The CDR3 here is CASSPSGLGTNYGYTF. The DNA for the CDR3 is TGTGCCAGCAGTCCCTCCGGACTAGGGACTAACTATGGCTACACCTTC.

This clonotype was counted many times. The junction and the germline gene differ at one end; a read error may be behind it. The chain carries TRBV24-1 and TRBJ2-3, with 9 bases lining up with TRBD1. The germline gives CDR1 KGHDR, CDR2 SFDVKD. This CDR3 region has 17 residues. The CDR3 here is CATSDFPGQGSTDPQYF. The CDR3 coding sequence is TGTGCCACCAGTGATTTCCCGGGACAGGGCTCCACAGATCCGCAGTATTTT.

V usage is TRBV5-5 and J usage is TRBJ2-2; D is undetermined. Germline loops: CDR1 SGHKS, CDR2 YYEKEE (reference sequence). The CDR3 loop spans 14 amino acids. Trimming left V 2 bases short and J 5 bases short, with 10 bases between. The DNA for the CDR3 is TGTGCCAGCAGCTTAAGGGATTGGACCGGGGAGCTGTTTTTT. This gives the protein CASSLRDWTGELFF.

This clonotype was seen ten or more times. CDR3 nucleotide sequence: TGCAGTGCAAAATACCTAGCGGGAGGTCTTGGCACAGATACGCAGTATTTT. It yields the protein CSAKYLAGGLGTDTQYF. The rearrangement uses TRBV20-1 and TRBJ2-3, with 11 bases identical to TRBD2. This CDR3 spans 17 amino acids. The junction had 12 bases not matched to a gene; V was cut back by 6 bases and J by 1 base. The germline V gene has CDR1 DFQATT and CDR2 SNEGSKA (reference sequence).

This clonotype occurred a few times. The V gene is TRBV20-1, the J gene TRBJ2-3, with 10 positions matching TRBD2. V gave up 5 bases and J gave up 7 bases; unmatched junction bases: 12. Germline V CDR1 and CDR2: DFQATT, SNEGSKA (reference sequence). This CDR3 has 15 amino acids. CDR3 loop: CSAASLAGDRYTQYF. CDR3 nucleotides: TGCAGTGCTGCCTCGCTAGCGGGAGATCGGTATACGCAGTATTTT.

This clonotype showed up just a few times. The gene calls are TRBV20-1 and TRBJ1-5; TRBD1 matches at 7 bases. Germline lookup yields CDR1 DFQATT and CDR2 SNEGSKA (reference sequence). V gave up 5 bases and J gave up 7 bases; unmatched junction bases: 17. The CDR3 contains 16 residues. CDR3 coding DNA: TGCAGTGCTCTTGCGGGACAGACAGGGTTGAACCAGCCCCAGCATTTT. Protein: CSALAGQTGLNQPQHF.